This TCR beta chain originates from a study of blood T cells in healthy people across ages. Total RNA, at least 5.5 micrograms per sample, was extracted from PBMCs. From germline, CDR1 is SGHRS and CDR2 YFSETQ. This CDR3 comprises 12 residues. V was shortened by 6 bases and J by 6 bases, with 13 bases between the two germline ends. Sample-barcoded 5' priming and a J-beta primer mix drove a second PCR of about 6 to 11 cycles. TCRdb independently ran MiXCR on the 5' RACE reads; one entry per CDR3 protein. The sample lists some 940,000 distinct CDR3 sequences; just under 30% were seen once. This sample also appeared in a second study, on T cells of mothers and their children.

The J gene is TRBJ2-7, the V gene TRBV5-1, with D uncertain. The source of this sequence is a woman in her thirties or forties in good health. The sequenced sample was blood. The CDR3 DNA reads as TGCGCCAGCACCGCCGGATGTGGCGAGCAGTACTTC. Amino acids: CASTAGCGEQYF. Variable domain in full (rest from reference TRBV5-1 and TRBJ2-7): KAGVTQTPRYLIKTRGQQVTLSCSPISGHRSVSWYQQTPGQGLQFLFEYFSETQRNKGNFPGRFSGRQFSNSRSEMNVSTLELGDSALYLCASTAGCGEQYFGPGTRLTVT.